This T cell receptor beta chain was obtained from a study of shared clonotypes between healthy human individuals (dated by TCRdb to the early 2020s). Some background on the complete study: Three men and a couple of women, aged 18 to 49 years, made up the cohort. For each donor, CD4 naive and CD4 memory were each run on three plates, CD8 naive on two plates, and CD8 memory on one plate. To estimate repertoire size and how much clonotype sharing occurs between individuals, the study deeply sequenced the blood TCR repertoires of several healthy adults. Different laboratories and diverse techniques were used to prepare libraries and sequence TCR repertoires, to increase sequencing depth and limit assay-specific biases. Per donor, leukapheresis produced somewhere between about 0.8 and 9.5 billion PBMCs.

Donors were healthy HIV-negative adults with no recently reported acute infections or vaccinations. Every donor was a Caucasian adult living in Nashville, Tennessee, USA. CD4+ T cells were enriched through magnetic negative selection, after which naive cells were positively selected on CD45RA and the remaining negative fraction served as the memory subset. Blood was obtained by leukapheresis, after which PBMCs were separated by Ficoll-Histopaque density gradient centrifugation and cryopreserved in liquid nitrogen vapor phase. Analytical flow cytometry was used to check the purity and quantity of every magnetically sorted T cell population. Genomic DNA was isolated from every sorted fraction and measured by UV absorbance on a Nanodrop 2000c. In this sample, this clone turned up once. Its binding antigen is unknown. No much larger clonotype is one base removed from it; base qualities were not supplied.

From its cysteine to its phenylalanine, the CDR3 spans 15 amino acids. Of the read, only the CDR3 DNA is kept; its 45 bases are in frame from base 1. A distance of 15 bases separates the germline ends of V and J, which lose 0 bases and 3 bases respectively. CDR1 and CDR2 (GTSNPN, SVGIG) derive from the germline V gene (reference sequence). Broad study findings and their caveats: Incomplete sequencing was indicated by rarefaction of sorted-subset datasets, despite the large sequencing depth. Across a few donors, approximately 5% of naive CD4, 3% to 4% of naive CD8, under 2.5% of memory CD4, and roughly 0.4% of memory CD8 clonotypes were shared. Estimated clonotype richness was generally larger for naive than for memory subsets. Pairwise subsampling indicated that sequencing depth was expected to affect the degree of clonotype sharing among donors. The genetic and exposure-history diversity represented was limited by the small number of donors. Sampling was limited to blood, and TCR repertoires in tissue likely differ from TCR repertoires in blood. Compared with non-shared clonotypes, clonotypes shared by all four sorted-subset donors had higher generation probabilities.

Using the deep immunoSEQ assay, multiplex PCR amplified TCR CDR3 regions from genomic DNA. Extracted genomic DNA from each cell subset was distributed evenly across all wells of several immunoSEQ 96-well plates, and each plate was treated as a replicate. For sorted subsets, around 0.2 ug genomic DNA, equal to 30,000 or so T cell genomes, was loaded into each replicate PCR. Purified libraries were measured with a Qubit 3.0 fluorometer, size-checked on a Bioanalyzer 2100, and measured again with the KAPA Library Quantification kit. Every immunoSEQ 96-well plate was sequenced on a separate single-read 150-cycle Illumina NextSeq 550 flow cell. For the original study's pipeline: The immunoSEQ output contained only junctional sequences without quality scores, so filtering could not match that applied to full-length reads. Sequences were annotated with PyIR, a Python wrapper for IgBLAST v1.9, and V/J genes and CDR3 were assigned using IMGT germline references. Any read was removed if the V/J assignment was weak (E-value above 1e-6), the CDR3 was missing, or the read contained stop codons, out-of-frame junctions, or ambiguous translated residues. V3J clonotypes were defined as sequences sharing the same inferred V gene, J gene, and CDR3 amino acid sequence. Percentage overlap between repertoires was calculated by dividing the number of shared unique clonotypes by the size of the smaller repertoire. Richness of each repertoire was evaluated using RTK rarefaction, the Chao1 estimator, and Recon v2.1 estimates of unobserved clonotypes. Generation probabilities were computed with OLGA for all TCRbeta clonotypes obtained by the gDNA method from several donors. The table was pulled from immuneACCESS by TCRdb, which kept in-frame rearrangements only. Such tables lose some clones; where checked, under half of the loss comes from unresolved V genes, and the rest has no known cause. V, J and clone size reflect that table, while D and trimming were determined from the DNA. The sample data list about 2 million clones, and 85% to 95% of these were observed just once. Jointly, the top ten make up 0.1% to 0.15% of the sample.

The chain was built from TRBV30 and TRBJ2-7; TRBD1 is possibly the D segment (6 matching bases). Sequenced material: naive CD4+ T cells sorted from blood. Per the publication, the cell subset or site label means: CD45RA+ positively selected. The clonotype originates from a man in his late teens or twenties in good health. CDR3 protein: CAWSVNAGANYEQYF. The DNA sequence is TGTGCCTGGAGTGTTAACGCAGGGGCCAACTACGAGCAGTACTTC.